The clone carrying this T cell receptor (beta chain) showed up just a few times. As yet, its antigen is unknown. Vbeta (60) and Jbeta (13) primers were used in the PCR. The method was immunoSEQ multiplex PCR; TCRdb's version includes in-frame clones alone and lacks a portion of them. The repertoire holds 90,000 to 150,000 clones, with just over 15% as singletons. Per the germline V gene, CDR1 is SQVTM and CDR2 is ANQGSEA. The CDR3 has 13 residues. Between the trimmed V and J ends, which lost 4 bases and 5 bases, there was a span of 12 bases. The sample comes from a study of cytomegalovirus exposure and HLA in healthy donors. Findings and limits, study-wide: Sequencing depth across donors, presence/absence analyses assumed, was roughly uniform. It was likely that a cluster of highly shared sequence variants was a sequencing artifact. Overall, roughly 150 TCR beta chains were annotated as cytomegalovirus-associated.

The rearrangement joins TRBV29-1 to TRBJ1-5; possibly TRBD1 for D (6 bases). The sequence came from a woman younger than 35 in good health and CMV-seronegative. Sequenced material: PBMCs. Here the CDR3 reads CSVAQGLHQPQHF. CDR3 sequence (DNA): TGCAGCGTTGCCCAGGGGCTCCATCAGCCCCAGCATTTT.